The T cell receptor beta chain described here comes from a study of blood T cell repertoires in COVID-19. Turning to the study itself: The cDNA or gDNA used as material had been derived from T cells, B-cell-depleted T cells, or PBMCs.

Clones were sequenced by immunoSEQ multiplex PCR, and TCRdb holds only the in-frame ones, with some missing. The sample records about 130,000 clones, around 90% being singletons. Patients from Seattle were sampled longitudinally, starting during active infection. Losses at the gene ends were 6 bases for V and 4 bases for J; bases not matched to a gene: 8. The germline V gene has CDR1 SGHAT and CDR2 FQDESV (reference sequence). CDR3 length: 14 amino acids. The sequenced sample was peripheral blood. This clonotype was obtained from a man in his fifties or sixties with COVID-19, enrolled during active disease. The genes are TRBV11-1 and TRBJ2-7; 8 bases are shared with TRBD1. CDR3: CASSFGQGGYEQYF. The CDR3 DNA sequence: TGTGCCAGCAGTTTTGGACAGGGCGGATACGAGCAGTACTTC.